These 17 T cell receptor beta chains came from one sample sequenced in a study of beta chain features in type 1 diabetes. Their antigen targets remain unknown. The study, taken as a whole, reports: Within each of all four CD4+ subsets, Type 1 diabetes patients had TCRB CDR3s that were moderately but significantly shorter.

Sequencing targeted expressed TCRB transcripts, as all isolated RNA had been reverse transcribed. The assay was immunoSEQ multiplex PCR, and TCRdb's table has in-frame clones only and misses some. The repertoire holds some 270,000 clones, roughly a tenth seen once, with around 0.017% in the top ten. Sequences were obtained from naive CD4+ T cells from blood. These TCRs come from a man aged 30-40 years with type 1 diabetes.

The chain carries TRBV30 and TRBJ1-2, with 8 bases aligning to TRBD1. CDR1 is GTSNPN, CDR2 SVGIG, per germline (reference sequence). After removal of 5 bases from V and 0 bases from J, the junction contained 2 bases not matched to a gene. This CDR3 spans 13 amino acids. The CDR3 sequence: CAWGTGSNYGYTF. CDR3 bases: TGTGCCTGGGGGACAGGTTCTAACTATGGCTACACCTTC.

There are a few counts of this clone. This sequence joins TRBV7-2 and TRBJ1-6; 8 positions agree with TRBD1. This CDR3 comprises 15 residues. Germline values: CDR1 SGHTA, CDR2 FQGNSA. The trim removed 1 base at V and 10 bases at J, leaving 6 bases unmatched. The CDR3 sequence is CASSLVYRGKSPLHF. CDR3 coding DNA: TGTGCCAGCAGCTTAGTATACAGGGGGAAATCACCCCTCCACTTT.

The CDR3 spells CASSPQRGSYNEQFF. Written as DNA, the CDR3 is TGTGCCAGCAGTCCTCAGCGGGGGAGCTACAATGAGCAGTTCTTC. The gene calls are TRBV6-5 and TRBJ2-1, with 8 bases aligning to TRBD2. This CDR3 region has 15 residues. Trimming removed 5 bases from V and 3 bases from J; junction bases left unmatched: 6. Germline values: CDR1 MNHEY, CDR2 SVGAGI.

The chain combines TRBV9 with TRBJ2-2; TRBD2 aligns across 9 bases. The CDR3 is 15 residues long. Germline loops: CDR1 SGDLS, CDR2 YYNGEE. J gave up 2 bases and V 4 bases, and 3 bases lay outside the gene matches. CDR3 loop: CASSLRGGNTGELFF. CDR3 sequence (DNA): TGTGCCAGCAGCTTGCGGGGGGGAAACACCGGGGAGCTGTTTTTT.

The chain employs TRBV14 and TRBJ2-7; D is perhaps TRBD2 (6 bases). Germline assignment: CDR1 SGHDN and CDR2 FVKESK. With 1 base removed from V and 0 bases from J, the gap between germline ends came to 10 bases. The CDR3 extends over 15 amino acids. DNA of the CDR3: TGTGCCAGCAGCCAAGTCGGGGGTTTCTCCTACGAGCAGTACTTC. As protein: CASSQVGGFSYEQYF.

Of note for this clone: The same CDR3 is also encoded by other DNA sequences in this sample. V gene TRBV9 combines with J gene TRBJ2-3, with TRBD2 matching over 7 bases. V lost 2 bases and J lost 3; bases outside the gene matches: 0. The CDR3 runs 13 residues. CDR1 and CDR2 (germline): SGDLS, YYNGEE. The CDR3 DNA reads as TGTGCCAGCAGCGTGGGAGGGACAGATACGCAGTATTTT. It encodes CASSVGGTDTQYF.

The V gene is TRBV30, the J gene TRBJ1-1; D may be TRBD1 (5 bases). Deletions cut 2 bases from V and 4 bases from J, with 20 bases between. Germline V gene sequence: CDR1 GTSNPN, CDR2 SVGIG (reference sequence). The CDR3 contains 16 residues. The CDR3 loop is CAWSSLYLGARTEAFF. CDR3 bases: TGTGCCTGGAGTTCTCTGTACCTAGGGGCGCGCACTGAAGCTTTCTTT.

This clone showed up just a few times. The chain carries TRBV2 and TRBJ2-2, with D perhaps matching TRBD1 (5 bases). From germline, CDR1 is SNHLY and CDR2 FYNNEI. The CDR3 has 15 residues. Trimming removed 1 base from V and 1 base from J, with 7 bases in between. CDR3 region: CASSEGRVNTGELFF. The CDR3 region has the DNA TGTGCCAGCAGTGAAGGCAGGGTGAACACCGGGGAGCTGTTTTTT.

A few counts support this clone. The genes are TRBV4-2 and TRBJ2-1, with D tentatively TRBD2 (6 bases). V lost 4 bases and J 3 bases, leaving 19 bases between the germline ends. This CDR3 is built from 17 residues. Germline V gene data show CDR1 as LGHNA and CDR2 as YNFKEQ. The CDR3 DNA sequence: TGTGCCAGCAGCCTCCCCTCCCGGGGCGGGATCTACAATGAGCAGTTCTTC. Residues: CASSLPSRGGIYNEQFF.

This clone showed up just a few times. The chain recombines TRBV7-8 with TRBJ2-5; D is possibly TRBD1 (6 bases). Trimming stripped 5 bases from V and 4 bases from J, with 14 bases between. Per germline, CDR1 SGHVS and CDR2 FQNEAQ. The CDR3 loop spans 14 amino acids. CDR3 region: CASSPDRLLETQYF. CDR3 nucleotide sequence: TGTGCCAGCAGCCCCGACAGGCTACTAGAGACCCAGTACTTC.

V usage is TRBV5-1 and J usage is TRBJ1-6; 7 nucleotides match TRBD1. Germline assignment: CDR1 SGHRS and CDR2 YFSETQ. Losses at the gene ends were 6 bases for V and 7 bases for J; bases not matched to a gene: 10. This CDR3 contains 15 residues. CDR3 loop: CASTETGQRNSPLHF. The CDR3 DNA reads as TGCGCCAGCACCGAGACGGGACAGAGAAATTCACCCCTCCACTTT.

CDR3 amino acids: CASSLGTANSPLHF. CDR3 sequence (DNA): TGTGCCAGCAGCTTAGGTACAGCTAATTCACCCCTCCACTTT. The V call is TRBV7-9, the J call TRBJ1-6; D unresolved. The CDR3 covers 14 residues. Per germline, CDR1 SEHNR and CDR2 FQNEAQ (reference sequence). Trimming cost V 1 base and J 6 bases, with 7 bases left between them.

The chain carries TRBV27 and TRBJ1-5; D unresolved. The CDR3 is 14 residues long. Germline V gives CDR1 MNHEY, CDR2 SMNVEV (reference sequence). The V gene lost 4 bases and the J gene lost 0 bases, with 7 bases spanning the gap. The CDR3 here is CASSSRYSNQPQHF. Written as DNA, the CDR3 is TGTGCCAGCAGTTCCAGATATAGCAATCAGCCCCAGCATTTT.

This clone was seen only a few times. At the DNA level, this CDR3 is encoded by other sequences in the same sample as well. V and J are TRBV5-1 and TRBJ2-7; D might be TRBD2 (5 bases). The CDR3 has 13 amino acids. The ends were cut back, 0 bases at V and 4 bases at J, with 8 bases in the middle. Germline V CDR1 and CDR2: SGHRS, YFSETQ. Here the CDR3 reads CASSLASGYEQYF. CDR3 nucleotides: TGCGCCAGCAGCTTGGCGTCGGGGTACGAGCAGTACTTC.

The chain uses TRBV29-1 and TRBJ2-5; 8 bases agree with TRBD1. CDR1 and CDR2 from the germline V gene are SQVTM and ANQGSEA. The length of the CDR3 is 13 residues. Trimming took 6 bases from V and 1 from J; bases not matched to a gene: 4. The CDR3 loop reads CSVIQGGQETQYF. CDR3 DNA sequence: TGCAGCGTAATACAGGGGGGCCAAGAGACCCAGTACTTC.

This clone has only a few counts. V gene TRBV30 combines with J gene TRBJ1-1; 7 bases are a match to TRBD1. Germline CDR1 GTSNPN, CDR2 SVGIG (reference sequence). J was trimmed by 7 bases and V by 8 bases; bases with no gene match: 13. CDR3 length equals 13 residues. The CDR3 DNA follows: TGTGCCGGTCACAGGGGCCAGGGGCTTGAAGCTTTCTTT. Its translation: CAGHRGQGLEAFF. The full variable domain, in which reference TRBV30 and TRBJ1-1 provide the parts outside the CDR3, is SQTIHQWPATLVQPVGSPLSLECTVEGTSNPNLYWYRQAAGRGLQLLFYSVGIGQISSEVPQNLSASRPQDRQFILSSKKLLLSDSGFYLCAGHRGQGLEAFFGQGTRLTVV.

This clone has only a few counts. The chain has TRBV5-6 and TRBJ1-2; D call uncertain. Per germline, CDR1 SGHDT and CDR2 YYEEEE. Trimming cost V 0 bases and J 6 bases, with 12 bases left between them. CDR3 length equals 14 residues. Here the CDR3 reads CASSLEHLFNGYTF. CDR3 nucleotide sequence: TGTGCCAGCAGCTTGGAACACCTTTTCAATGGCTACACCTTC.